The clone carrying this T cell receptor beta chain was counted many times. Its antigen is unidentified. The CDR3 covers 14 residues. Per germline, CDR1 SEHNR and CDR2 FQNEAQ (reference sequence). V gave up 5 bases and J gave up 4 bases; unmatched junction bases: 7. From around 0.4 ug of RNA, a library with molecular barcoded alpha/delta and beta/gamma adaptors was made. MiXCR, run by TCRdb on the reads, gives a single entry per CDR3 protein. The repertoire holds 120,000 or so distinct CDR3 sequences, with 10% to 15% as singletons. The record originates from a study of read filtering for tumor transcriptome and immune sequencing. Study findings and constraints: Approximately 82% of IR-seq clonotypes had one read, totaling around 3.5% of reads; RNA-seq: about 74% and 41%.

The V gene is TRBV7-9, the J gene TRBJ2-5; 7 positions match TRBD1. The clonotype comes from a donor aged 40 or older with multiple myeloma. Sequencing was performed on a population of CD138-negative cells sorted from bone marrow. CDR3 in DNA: TGTGCCAGCAGCGAAGGGACAGTTATAGAGACCCAGTACTTC. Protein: CASSEGTVIETQYF.